The next 8 T cell receptor beta chains were all read from a single sample in a study of T-cell reconstitution after alpha-beta-depleted transplantation in children. For TCRbeta, the library was prepared with unique molecular identifiers. TCRdb ran MiXCR on the PCR reads and lists one entry per CDR3 protein. This table holds some 240,000 distinct CDR3 sequences, about 8.8% found once. The sequences come from PBMCs from the stem cell graft donor, collected from the stem cell graft. The receptors come from a human donor who donated a stem cell graft to a child with SCID.

Ten or more counts support this clonotype. This rearrangement joins TRBV7-8 to TRBJ1-1; 10 positions agree with TRBD1. The V segment lost 5 bases and the J segment 5 bases; nucleotides outside the gene matches: 5. CDR3 length: 14 amino acids. Germline assignment: CDR1 SGHVS and CDR2 FQNEAQ. The chain's CDR3 is CASSQGQGETEAFF. In DNA, the CDR3 is TGTGCCAGCAGCCAAGGACAGGGGGAAACTGAAGCTTTCTTT. Using reference TRBV7-8 and TRBJ1-1 for the parts outside the CDR3, the full variable domain is GAGVSQSPRYKVAKRGQDVALRCDPISGHVSLFWYQQALGQGPEFLTYFQNEAQLDKSGLPSDRFFAERPEGSVSTLKIQRTQQEDSAVYLCASSQGQGETEAFFGQGTRLTVV.

This clonotype was seen many times. The chain carries TRBV18 and TRBJ2-6; D gene uncertain. Germline loops: CDR1 KGHSH, CDR2 LQKENI. The CDR3 loop spans 15 amino acids. The V and J ends lost 4 bases and 0 bases respectively, with 7 bases between them. CDR3 nucleotides: TGTGCCAGCTCACTGAGGATCTCTGGGGCCAACGTCCTGACTTTC. Translated: CASSLRISGANVLTF.

This clonotype was counted at least ten times. This chain joins TRBV7-2 and TRBJ2-5; tentatively, D is TRBD2 (5 bases). This CDR3 comprises 13 residues. Trimming left V 8 bases short and J 2 bases short, with 12 bases between. Germline V gene lookup returns CDR1 SGHTA and CDR2 FQGNSA. The CDR3 is CASGQDFQETQYF. The CDR3 DNA sequence: TGTGCCAGCGGCCAGGACTTTCAAGAGACCCAGTACTTC.

This clonotype appeared many times. The chain carries TRBV29-1 and TRBJ1-1; D might be TRBD1 (6 bases). CDR3 length: 14 residues. V was clipped by 5 bases and J by 5 bases, with 18 bases between them. Germline lookup yields CDR1 SQVTM and CDR2 ANQGSEA. The CDR3 bases are TGCAGCGTTTCGACAGGACGGGGAAATACTGAAGCTTTCTTT. Amino acid sequence: CSVSTGRGNTEAFF.

This clonotype was picked up many times. J is TRBJ2-7 and V is TRBV12-3 or TRBV12-4, with unresolved D. CDR3 length: 13 residues. Trimming pared 3 bases from V and 6 bases from J, leaving 12 bases between. Here the CDR3 reads CASSLVPGREQYF. CDR3 DNA sequence: TGTGCCAGCAGTTTGGTCCCGGGCCGCGAGCAGTACTTC.

This clonotype has ten or more counts. The chain carries TRBV20-1 and TRBJ2-1; possibly TRBD1 or TRBD2 for D (5 bases each). This CDR3 has 14 amino acids. Trimming took 6 bases from V and 10 from J, leaving 22 bases between them. The germline V gene encodes CDR1 DFQATT and CDR2 SNEGSKA (reference sequence). CDR3: CSAERGSIQGEQFF. The CDR3 bases are TGCAGTGCGGAGAGGGGCTCCATCCAAGGGGAGCAGTTCTTC.

This clonotype has at least ten counts. J is TRBJ1-2 and V is TRBV28, with D perhaps TRBD1 (6 bases). The V end was cut by 3 bases, the J end by 8 bases, with 10 bases between. The V gene's germline CDR1 is MDHEN and CDR2 SYDVKM. The CDR3 has 12 amino acids. CDR3 bases: TGTGCCAGCAGTTTTTTCGGGGGCGGCTACACCTTC. This codes for CASSFFGGGYTF.

This clonotype was recorded a few times. The V call is TRBV11-2, the J call TRBJ1-1; perhaps TRBD1 as D (6 bases). Deletions cut 4 bases from V and 0 bases from J, with 21 bases between. The CDR3 loop spans 18 amino acids. From germline, CDR1 is SGHAT and CDR2 FQNNGV. This CDR3 is CASSSYPQQGHMNTEAFF. The CDR3 bases are TGTGCCAGCAGCTCCTACCCCCAACAGGGCCATATGAACACTGAAGCTTTCTTT.